There are a few counts of the clone carrying this TCR beta chain. The antigen remains undetermined. Starting material of 450 to 550 ng total RNA yielded TCR beta cDNA via a constant-region primer. Three nested multiplex PCR rounds, a slightly modified ARM-PCR method, built the TCR beta libraries. Two initial PCR rounds of about 10 cycles each paired TRBV1-TRBV30 forward primers with a C-beta reverse primer. From the multiplex PCR reads, TCRdb called clonotypes with MiXCR, one entry per CDR3 protein. This table has some 200,000 distinct CDR3 sequences, 65% appearing once. The sample originates from a study of tumor-infiltrating lymphocytes in primary liver carcinoma. Background on the study: The study enrolled male and female patients aged 30 to 69 years. Findings and caveats of the study: Overlap between tumor regions exceeded overlap of tumor with adjacent tissue or blood.

They got blood RNA out of unsorted whole blood and also pulled out germline DNA. The patients, who had chronic HBV infection, were treatment-naive (untreated). In advance of surgery, 3 to 4.5 milliliters of peripheral blood were collected. This CDR3 region has 15 residues. Per the germline V gene, CDR1 is MNHEY and CDR2 is SVGAGI. The V end lost 1 base, the J end lost 6 bases, and 12 bases lay between the germline ends. Sequenced: peripheral blood. The chain links TRBV6-5 to TRBJ1-4; weak D call: TRBD1 (5 bases). The receptor comes from a woman in her sixties or seventies with primary liver carcinoma and hepatitis B virus infection. The DNA for the CDR3 is TGTGCCAGCAGTTACTTGGCAGGGAGTCATGAAAAACTGTTTTTT. Translation: CASSYLAGSHEKLFF.